These 17 T cell receptor beta chains were sequenced from one sample in a study of somatic mutations in cytotoxic T cells in rheumatoid arthritis. Sequenced by immunoSEQ multiplex PCR; TCRdb stores in-frame clones only, minus some. This table holds some 23,000 clones, roughly 80% found once. Sequencing input: CD8+ T cells sorted from blood. These receptors all come from an adult with rheumatoid arthritis.

The chain couples TRBV4-1 to TRBJ2-1, with D possibly TRBD2 on 5 matching bases. The CDR3 totals 15 residues. The V gene lost 1 base and the J gene lost 1 base, with 8 bases spanning the gap. Germline V CDR1 and CDR2: MGHRA, YSYEKL. CDR3 coding DNA: TGCGCCAGCAGCCAAGCGAGCGGTTCCTACAATGAGCAGTTCTTC. Amino acids: CASSQASGSYNEQFF.

The chain joins TRBV19 to TRBJ2-7, with a possible D match to TRBD1 (6 bases). The CDR3 loop spans 12 amino acids. Germline-derived CDR1 and CDR2 are LNHDA and SQIVND (reference sequence). V was cut by 6 bases and J by 2 bases, with 8 bases left in between. Here the CDR3 DNA reads TGTGCCAGTAGCGGACAGACCTACGAGCAGTACTTC. Its protein product is CASSGQTYEQYF.

V usage is TRBV6-1 and J usage is TRBJ1-6, with D hard to call. V lost 9 bases and J 4 bases, leaving 4 bases between the germline ends. The CDR3 has 11 amino acids. Looked up from germline, CDR1 is MNHNS and CDR2 is SASEGT. DNA of the CDR3: TGTGCCAGTGCTTATAATTCACCCCTCCACTTT. As protein: CASAYNSPLHF.

This clone has just one count. The chain recombines TRBV5-1 with TRBJ2-7; D might be TRBD1 (8 bases). V lost 4 bases to trimming and J lost 2 bases, with 25 bases between them. The length of the CDR3 is 18 residues. From germline, CDR1 is SGHRS and CDR2 YFSETQ. DNA for the CDR3: TGCGCCAGCAGCATGGCAGACCCGGGGGGACAGGCCGCCTACGAGCAGTACTTC. Protein: CASSMADPGGQAAYEQYF.

As for this clone: This sample also contains other DNA sequences that code for the same CDR3. This chain uses TRBV6-5 with TRBJ1-2; 8 positions match TRBD1. Trimming took 5 bases from V and 2 from J; bases not matched to a gene: 4. There are 14 residues in the CDR3. Germline CDR1 MNHEY, CDR2 SVGAGI. This CDR3 reads CASSPGQGNYGYTF. In nucleotides, the CDR3 is TGTGCCAGCAGTCCCGGACAGGGAAACTATGGCTACACCTTC.

The V call is TRBV19, the J call TRBJ1-5; D is uncertain. This CDR3 is 18 amino acids long. Germline CDR1 and CDR2: LNHDA and SQIVND (reference sequence). Trimming pared 3 bases from V and 2 bases from J, leaving 20 bases between. CDR3 in amino acids: CASSMAREIVYGNQPQHF. Here the CDR3 DNA reads TGTGCCAGTAGTATGGCGAGGGAAATAGTTTACGGCAATCAGCCCCAGCATTTT. Together with reference TRBV19 and TRBJ1-5, the CDR3 gives the full variable domain: DGGITQSPKYLFRKEGQNVTLSCEQNLNHDAMYWYRQDPGQGLRLIYYSQIVNDFQKGDIAEGYSVSREKKESFPLTVTSAQKNPTAFYLCASSMAREIVYGNQPQHFGDGTRLSIL.

The chain is built from TRBV4-1 and TRBJ2-7; D gene unclear. The CDR3 has 13 amino acids. Germline V gene lookup returns CDR1 MGHRA and CDR2 YSYEKL. V was shortened by 0 bases and J by 2 bases, with 5 bases between the two germline ends. The CDR3 sequence is CASSQDVAYEQYF. The CDR3 DNA is TGCGCCAGCAGCCAAGATGTCGCCTACGAGCAGTACTTC.

This clone was seen only a few times. The V gene is TRBV11-2, the J gene TRBJ2-7, with D tentatively TRBD1 (7 bases). Trimming left V 1 base short and J 10 bases short, with 20 bases between. The CDR3 totals 15 residues. The germline gives CDR1 SGHAT, CDR2 FQNNGV. CDR3 protein: CASSLGQGGFSEQYF. DNA for the CDR3: TGTGCCAGCAGCTTAGGACAGGGAGGATTCTCGGAACAGTACTTC.

The rearrangement uses TRBV10-3 and TRBJ2-3, with 9 bases aligning to TRBD2. Looked up from germline, CDR1 is ENHRY and CDR2 is SYGVKD. The CDR3 loop spans 17 amino acids. The V segment lost 4 bases and the J segment 1 base; nucleotides outside the gene matches: 9. CDR3 DNA: TGTGCCATCAGTGGTGCTAGCGGGGCGCCTGGCACAGATACGCAGTATTTT. Its protein is CAISGASGAPGTDTQYF.

The chain links TRBV7-9 to TRBJ2-3, with no clear D. Germline V lookup: CDR1 SEHNR, CDR2 FQNEAQ (reference sequence). The CDR3 runs to 13 residues. Between the trimmed V and J ends, which lost 5 bases and 0 bases, there was a span of 6 bases. The CDR3 DNA sequence: TGTGCCAGCAGCCCCCCTAGCACAGATACGCAGTATTTT. Translation gives CASSPPSTDTQYF.

This chain connects TRBV2 to TRBJ2-3; unclear D gene. The CDR3 has 12 residues. V was shortened by 1 base and J by 6 bases, with 5 bases between the two germline ends. Germline V CDR1 and CDR2: SNHLY, FYNNEI. The CDR3: CASSEETDTQYF. DNA of the CDR3: TGTGCCAGCAGTGAAGAAACGGATACGCAGTATTTT.

This chain links TRBV29-1 with TRBJ2-7; the match to TRBD2 covers 7 bases. The CDR3 length is 15 residues. V was clipped by 0 bases and J by 4 bases; unmatched bases: 9. Germline loops: CDR1 SQVTM, CDR2 ANQGSEA. CDR3 nucleotides: TGCAGCGTTGAAGATCCAGCCTCGGGGGGTTACGAGCAGTACTTC. Amino acids: CSVEDPASGGYEQYF.

V and J are TRBV7-2 and TRBJ2-3; 12 bases map to TRBD2. CDR1 and CDR2 from the germline V gene are SGHTA and FQGNSA. There are 17 residues in the CDR3. Trimming at V came to 0 bases and at J to 5 bases, leaving 6 bases not matched to a gene. CDR3 DNA sequence: TGTGCCAGCAGCTTAGCAGTCCTAGCGGGGGGGCGAGATACGCAGTATTTT. It translates to CASSLAVLAGGRDTQYF.

This chain uses TRBV18 with TRBJ2-1, with 9 nucleotides matching TRBD1. V gave up 3 bases and J gave up 4 bases; unmatched junction bases: 4. The CDR3 runs to 15 residues. Germline-derived CDR1 and CDR2 are KGHSH and LQKENI. CDR3 bases: TGTGCCAGCTCACCCCCGACAGGGGGGTACAATGAGCAGTTCTTC. It yields the protein CASSPPTGGYNEQFF.

The table lists this clone with a few counts. The chain has TRBV10-1 and TRBJ1-1; D is undetermined. V lost 4 bases and J 4 bases, leaving 10 bases between the germline ends. Germline V lookup: CDR1 WNHNN, CDR2 SYGVQD (reference sequence). CDR3 length: 13 amino acids. The CDR3 coding sequence is TGCGCCAGCAGTGGGACCCTCCTCACTGAAGCTTTCTTT. Protein: CASSGTLLTEAFF.

The chain couples TRBV28 to TRBJ2-3; 7 bases are a match to TRBD2. The CDR3 length is 15 residues. The J segment lost 1 base and the V segment lost 6 bases, leaving 7 bases of the junction unmatched. Germline values: CDR1 MDHEN, CDR2 SYDVKM. CDR3 residues: CASSQLRGGTDTQYF. CDR3 bases: TGTGCCAGCAGCCAATTACGGGGGGGCACAGATACGCAGTATTTT.

V usage is TRBV27 and J usage is TRBJ1-2, with D possibly being TRBD1 (6 bases). Looked up from germline, CDR1 is MNHEY and CDR2 is SMNVEV (reference sequence). V lost 3 bases and J lost 3, with 14 bases in between. The CDR3 runs to 15 residues. CDR3 sequence: CASSFIAGGYYGYTF. The DNA of the CDR3 is TGTGCCAGCAGTTTCATCGCGGGGGGCTACTATGGCTACACCTTC.